The 21 T cell receptor beta chains reported below all come from one sample, sequenced in a study of blood T cell repertoires in COVID-19. Measured with immunoSEQ multiplex PCR; TCRdb has only the in-frame clones, and not every one. This sample has about 270,000 clones, with approximately 86% found just once. The sequencing sample was made of peripheral blood. The receptors originated from a woman aged 70 to 79 with COVID-19, enrolled during active disease.

This chain uses TRBV2 with TRBJ2-7; D may be TRBD2 (5 bases). This CDR3 spans 14 amino acids. Germline V gene sequence: CDR1 SNHLY, CDR2 FYNNEI. Trimming pared 10 bases from V and 1 base from J, leaving 17 bases between. In DNA form, the CDR3 reads TGTGCCACCCTCCGGCGGGCACTGTCCTACGAGCAGTACTTC. Translating it yields CATLRRALSYEQYF.

The genes are TRBV10-3 and TRBJ1-2; D gene unclear. The CDR3 consists of 12 residues. V was clipped by 7 bases and J by 6 bases, with 12 bases between them. Germline CDR1 ENHRY, CDR2 SYGVKD. The CDR3 here is CAINAASDGYTF. CDR3 sequence (DNA): TGTGCCATCAATGCGGCTTCCGATGGCTACACCTTC.

The CDR3 nucleotides are TGCAGTGCTAGTGGTGGGGGGGGAGGCACAGATACGCAGTATTTT. The encoded protein is CSASGGGGGTDTQYF. This chain joins TRBV20-1 and TRBJ2-3; 7 positions agree with TRBD2. The CDR3 runs to 15 residues. After removal of 3 bases from V and 1 base from J, the junction contained 7 bases not matched to a gene. Germline lookup yields CDR1 DFQATT and CDR2 SNEGSKA (reference sequence).

CDR3 nucleotide sequence: TGTGCCTGGACGTGGGGGGGGGAGCAGTACTTC. It codes for CAWTWGGEQYF. The V call is TRBV30, the J call TRBJ2-7; 7 positions match TRBD2. CDR3 size: 11 residues. The junction had 4 bases not matched to a gene; V was cut back by 4 bases and J by 7 bases. From germline, CDR1 is GTSNPN and CDR2 SVGIG (reference sequence).

This clone was counted between two and nine times. The rearrangement links TRBV7-6 to TRBJ1-2, with TRBD1 identical over 10 bases. The CDR3 covers 15 residues. Germline trimming cut 6 bases from V and 3 bases from J; bases unmatched to any gene: 7. CDR1 SGHVS and CDR2 FNYEAQ come from the germline V gene. Here the CDR3 reads CASRGRDRGHYGYTF. The CDR3 DNA is TGTGCCAGCAGGGGCCGGGACAGGGGACACTATGGCTACACCTTC.

This chain joins TRBV19 and TRBJ2-1, with TRBD2 identical over 13 bases. V was clipped by 4 bases and J by 8 bases; unmatched bases: 8. The V gene's germline CDR1 is LNHDA and CDR2 SQIVND (reference sequence). The CDR3 totals 16 residues. CDR3 amino acids: CASSTSTSGGIYEQFF. CDR3 DNA: TGTGCCAGTAGTACCTCGACTAGCGGGGGGATCTATGAGCAGTTCTTC. The entire variable domain, with the rest obtained from reference TRBV19 and TRBJ2-1, is as follows: DGGITQSPKYLFRKEGQNVTLSCEQNLNHDAMYWYRQDPGQGLRLIYYSQIVNDFQKGDIAEGYSVSREKKESFPLTVTSAQKNPTAFYLCASSTSTSGGIYEQFFGPGTRLTVL.

The CDR3: CASSLGLGTDTQYF. The CDR3 DNA is TGTGCCAGCTCACTGGGACTGGGCACAGATACGCAGTATTTT. The chain couples TRBV18 to TRBJ2-3, with TRBD2 as a possible D gene (6 bases). V was cut by 4 bases and J by 1 base, with 9 bases left in between. Germline CDR1 reads KGHSH; CDR2 reads LQKENI. This CDR3 contains 14 residues.

The chain combines TRBV4-2 with TRBJ2-3; D gene ambiguous. The V and J ends lost 0 bases and 2 bases respectively, with 12 bases between them. CDR3 size: 16 residues. CDR1 is LGHNA, CDR2 YNFKEQ, per germline. CDR3 nucleotide sequence: TGTGCCAGCAGCCAAGACCCCTATTCTCCCACAGATACGCAGTATTTT. Encoded protein: CASSQDPYSPTDTQYF.

This clone has at least ten counts. The rearrangement uses TRBV9 and TRBJ1-6, with a possible D match to TRBD1 (6 bases). The germline V gene has CDR1 SGDLS and CDR2 YYNGEE. CDR3 length: 17 residues. With 0 bases removed from V and 6 bases from J, the gap between germline ends came to 16 bases. CDR3 DNA sequence: TGTGCCAGCAGCGTAGGCCTTTCGGCAGGGGTTAATTCACCCCTCCACTTT. Translated, it gives CASSVGLSAGVNSPLHF.

In nucleotides, the CDR3 is TGTGCCAGTAGCACGTCGGTGGGTACGGGGGGCTACACCTTC. The encoded protein is CASSTSVGTGGYTF. V is TRBV19 and J is TRBJ1-2; D is unresolved. Germline V CDR1 and CDR2: LNHDA, SQIVND (reference sequence). The CDR3 is 14 amino acids. Trimming cost V 6 bases and J 8 bases, with 19 bases left between them.

The genes are TRBV7-9 and TRBJ2-3; TRBD2 matches 11 bases. From germline, CDR1 is SEHNR and CDR2 FQNEAQ (reference sequence). V lost 6 bases to trimming and J lost 0 bases; unmatched junction nucleotides: 14. The CDR3 is 19 residues long. This CDR3 reads CASRDPVGTSGSSTDTQYF. CDR3 nucleotide sequence: TGTGCCAGCAGGGACCCGGTCGGGACTAGCGGATCTAGCACAGATACGCAGTATTTT.

The J gene is TRBJ2-7, the V gene TRBV3-1 (or the pseudogene TRBV3-2); 7 bases are shared with TRBD1. V lost 2 bases to trimming and J lost 4 bases; unmatched junction nucleotides: 8. This CDR3 has 15 residues. In germline, CDR1 is LGHDT, CDR2 YNNKEL (reference sequence). CDR3 in amino acids: CASSQSGTVRYEQYF. CDR3 nucleotides: TGTGCCAGCAGCCAATCCGGGACAGTTAGATACGAGCAGTACTTC.

The CDR3 loop reads CASSMTGGETQYF. The CDR3 coding sequence is TGTGCCAGTAGTATGACAGGGGGAGAGACCCAGTACTTC. This chain connects TRBV19 to TRBJ2-5; the match to TRBD1 covers 9 bases. This CDR3 contains 13 residues. After removal of 3 bases from V and 4 bases from J, the junction contained 0 bases not matched to a gene. CDR1 LNHDA and CDR2 SQIVND come from the germline V gene (reference sequence).

J is TRBJ2-7 and V is TRBV21-1; the D call in the table, TRBD1, was not verified against the DNA. TRBV21-1 represents a pseudogene. This CDR3 region has 15 residues. CDR3 sequence (DNA): TGTGCCAGCAGCAACCGGGACAAGAACTCCTACGAGCAGTACTTC. Its protein is CASSNRDKNSYEQYF.

The chain employs TRBV5-1 and TRBJ1-2; TRBD1 agrees at 9 bases. Germline V lookup: CDR1 SGHRS, CDR2 YFSETQ. Germline trimming cut 4 bases from V and 4 bases from J; bases unmatched to any gene: 2. The CDR3 loop spans 13 amino acids. The CDR3 region has the DNA TGCGCCAGCAGCAAGGGACAGGGCTATGGCTACACCTTC. This translates into CASSKGQGYGYTF. Drawing the rest from reference TRBV5-1 and TRBJ1-2, the complete variable domain is KAGVTQTPRYLIKTRGQQVTLSCSPISGHRSVSWYQQTPGQGLQFLFEYFSETQRNKGNFPGRFSGRQFSNSRSEMNVSTLELGDSALYLCASSKGQGYGYTFGSGTRLTVV.

The DNA of the CDR3 is TGTGCCAGCAGTATACAGGGGTGGGAGCAGTACTTC. Residues: CASSIQGWEQYF. The rearrangement uses TRBV12-3 or TRBV12-4 and TRBJ2-7; 7 bases match TRBD1. The V and J ends lost 5 bases and 7 bases, in that order; junction bases with no gene match: 5. This CDR3 contains 12 residues.

The chain combines TRBV5-1 with TRBJ2-1, with a possible D match to TRBD1 (6 bases). The CDR3 runs 15 residues. Trimming stripped 2 bases from V and 1 base from J, with 10 bases between. CDR1 is SGHRS, CDR2 YFSETQ, per germline. The CDR3 nucleotides are TGCGCCAGCAGCTTAACAGGGTTATCCTACAATGAGCAGTTCTTC. The encoded protein is CASSLTGLSYNEQFF. Full variable domain (rest looked up from reference TRBV5-1 and TRBJ2-1): KAGVTQTPRYLIKTRGQQVTLSCSPISGHRSVSWYQQTPGQGLQFLFEYFSETQRNKGNFPGRFSGRQFSNSRSEMNVSTLELGDSALYLCASSLTGLSYNEQFFGPGTRLTVL.

This clone was detected only a few times. The chain is built from TRBV24-1 and TRBJ1-2; 8 bases align to TRBD1. Germline V lookup: CDR1 KGHDR, CDR2 SFDVKD. V was clipped by 4 bases and J by 10 bases; unmatched bases: 7. The CDR3 consists of 13 residues. The CDR3 reads CATSEDGQGSYTF. Here the CDR3 DNA reads TGTGCCACCAGTGAGGACGGACAGGGATCCTACACCTTC.

The genes are TRBV6-2 or TRBV6-3 and TRBJ1-1; tentative D call: TRBD1 (5 bases). Trimming stripped 2 bases from V and 10 bases from J, with 11 bases between. Germline V CDR1 and CDR2: MNHEY, SVGEGT. The CDR3 is 12 residues long. The CDR3 DNA reads TGTGCCAGCAGTTACGGGGGGTTGAGAGCTTTCTTT. Protein product: CASSYGGLRAFF.

V and J are TRBV24-1 and TRBJ2-3; TRBD2 matches at 11 bases. The CDR3 spans 16 residues. In germline, CDR1 is KGHDR, CDR2 SFDVKD. V trimming: 4 bases; J trimming: 6 bases; junction bases outside the gene matches: 8. CDR3 bases: TGTGCCACCAGTGACCCGACTAGCGGGGACGGGGATACGCAGTATTTT. Its protein product is CATSDPTSGDGDTQYF.

V and J are TRBV7-2 and TRBJ1-2; D is undetermined. The CDR3 is 16 residues long. The germline CDR1 and CDR2 sequences are SGHTA and FQGNSA. V gave up 2 bases and J gave up 4 bases, with 17 bases separating them. The CDR3 spells CASSLRRVPLSYGYTF. The CDR3 nucleotides read TGTGCCAGCAGCTTACGCCGGGTCCCCCTTTCCTATGGCTACACCTTC.